The 8 T cell receptor beta chains given below trace back to one sample, sequenced in a study of T cell clonotyping in hematopoietic cell transplantation. Profiled with immunoSEQ multiplex PCR; TCRdb holds only in-frame clones, not every one. The sample includes roughly 11,000 clones, around 90% of them seen just once. Source material: peripheral blood mononuclear cells. Receptors originate from a woman aged 45-59 years in good health. Some clones in this sample may be carry-over from other donors' samples.

V and J are TRBV11-3 and TRBJ2-3, with D perhaps matching TRBD1 (6 bases). The V and J ends lost 0 bases and 2 bases respectively, with 9 bases between them. Germline CDR1 reads SGHNT; CDR2 reads YENEEA. CDR3 length: 15 amino acids. CDR3 coding DNA: TGTGCCAGCAGCTTAGACGGACAGTCCACAGATACGCAGTATTTT. This translates into CASSLDGQSTDTQYF.

The chain has TRBV5-1 and TRBJ1-2; weak D call: TRBD1 (5 bases). The CDR3 extends over 15 amino acids. V was trimmed by 2 bases and J by 7 bases, leaving 18 bases between them. Germline CDR1 reads SGHRS; CDR2 reads YFSETQ. The CDR3 loop is CASSFLSRQSPGYTF. In DNA form, the CDR3 reads TGCGCCAGCAGCTTTTTGTCGAGACAGTCCCCTGGCTACACCTTC.

The chain carries TRBV6-6 and TRBJ1-5; D remains ambiguous. This CDR3 region has 14 residues. V lost 6 bases and J 0 bases, leaving 9 bases between the germline ends. Germline CDR1 and CDR2: MNHNY and SVGAGI (reference sequence). The CDR3 DNA is TGTGCCAGCAGCCCGAGGTATAGCAATCAGCCCCAGCATTTT. It translates to CASSPRYSNQPQHF.

This sequence joins TRBV27 and TRBJ1-2; unclear D gene. Germline V lookup: CDR1 MNHEY, CDR2 SMNVEV (reference sequence). V shed 3 bases and J shed 4 bases, with 9 bases lying between them. The CDR3 covers 13 residues. The CDR3 sequence is CASSFNSGYGYTF. Written as DNA, the CDR3 is TGTGCCAGCAGTTTTAACAGCGGCTATGGCTACACCTTC.

The chain's CDR3 is CASSLGTVSFYGYTF. CDR3 nucleotides: TGTGCCAGCAGCTTGGGGACAGTTAGCTTCTATGGCTACACCTTC. The chain employs TRBV7-8 and TRBJ1-2, with 7 bases matching TRBD1. The length of the CDR3 is 15 residues. V dropped 3 bases and J dropped 4; count of bases not matched to a gene: 8. Germline CDR1 is SGHVS and CDR2 is FQNEAQ.

This chain links TRBV7-6 with TRBJ2-3; no clear D gene. CDR1 SGHVS and CDR2 FNYEAQ come from the germline V gene. This CDR3 is built from 17 residues. V lost 7 bases and J 1 base, leaving 21 bases between the germline ends. This chain's CDR3 is CASTAFGPGFGTDTQYF. CDR3 nucleotide sequence: TGTGCCAGCACCGCATTTGGGCCCGGATTCGGCACAGATACGCAGTATTTT.

The chain employs TRBV11-1 and TRBJ2-7, with no clear D. Per the germline V gene, CDR1 is SGHAT and CDR2 is FQDESV (reference sequence). V lost 5 bases, J lost 5 bases, and 13 bases lay in between. The length of the CDR3 is 13 residues. CDR3 sequence (DNA): TGTGCCAGCAGCCCCAGCCTCCTTCACGAGCAGTACTTC. Its protein is CASSPSLLHEQYF.

This clone came up a few times. J is TRBJ1-2 and V is TRBV5-4; 8 bases align to TRBD1. Trimming removed 4 bases from V and 4 bases from J; junction bases left unmatched: 9. The CDR3 runs 15 residues. CDR1 SGHNT and CDR2 YYREEE come from the germline V gene (reference sequence). CDR3 sequence: CASSATGADGYGYTF. CDR3 DNA sequence: TGTGCCAGCAGCGCGACAGGGGCCGACGGCTATGGCTACACCTTC.